The rows below give T cell receptor beta chains drawn from one sample of a study of radiotherapy plus CTLA-4 blockade in lung cancer. Sequencing was performed with immunoSEQ multiplex PCR; in TCRdb, only in-frame clones are kept and a portion is missing. The sample records tens of thousands of clones, approximately 76% being singletons. The sequencing here drew on peripheral blood, taken from a patient treated with radiotherapy plus ipilimumab. These receptors came from a human donor with non-small cell lung cancer who had stable disease on radiotherapy plus ipilimumab. Each CDR3 is given with its conserved first and last residue.

v_call	j_call	cdr3_aa
TRBV19	TRBJ1-1	CASTPTGGGTEAFF
TRBV4-1	TRBJ2-5	CASSHPGGLAGGRQETQYF
TRBV4-3	TRBJ2-2	CASSQDRIYAGELFF
TRBV2	TRBJ2-6	CASSILLGAGANVLTF
TRBV28	TRBJ2-3	CASSPGSLSTDTQYF
TRBV7-6	TRBJ2-7	CASSLDVNSAYEQYF
TRBV18	TRBJ2-3	CASSPMPQRGAFDTQYF
TRBV13	TRBJ1-5	CASSLGRGNQPQHF
TRBV6-5	TRBJ1-1	CASTSEDTEAFF
TRBV28	TRBJ2-5	CASSFGRKAGGGQETQYF
TRBV7-2	TRBJ1-5	CASSPRWGGYQPQHF
TRBV19	TRBJ1-2	CASSTPGQGTYGYTF
TRBV28	TRBJ2-1	CASSSGTSGYYNEQFF
TRBV5-1	TRBJ2-7	CASSLIRDSNYEQYF
TRBV19	TRBJ2-2	CASSTRRLAGGNTGELFF